The 27 T cell receptor beta chains below were found in one sample sequenced in a study of T-cell reconstitution after alpha-beta-depleted transplantation in children listed by TCRdb under 2016. The library came from PCR. The sequencing machine was an Illumina HiSeq 2500. TCR libraries were prepared with molecular barcoding, using unique molecular identifiers to normalize TCRbeta repertoire quantification. The raw public reads went through TCRdb reprocessing: fastp at Q25, MiXCR clone calling, in-frame beta chains kept. Merged by CDR3 protein, the rows form single entries marked with the most common genes and DNA. The sample has some 490,000 distinct CDR3 sequences on record, roughly an eighth of them singletons. The ten most abundant clones make up about 6% of the sample. The sample consisted of PBMCs from the stem cell graft donor, taken from the stem cell graft. The source of these receptors is a human donor who donated a stem cell graft to a child with combined immunodeficiency.

The rearrangement joins TRBV24-1 to TRBJ2-2; 12 nucleotides line up with TRBD1. Germline CDR1 KGHDR, CDR2 SFDVKD. J was trimmed by 5 bases and V by 4 bases; bases with no gene match: 4. The CDR3 runs to 16 residues. The CDR3 here is CATSELGQGATGELFF. In DNA, the CDR3 is TGTGCCACCAGTGAGCTGGGACAGGGGGCGACCGGGGAGCTGTTTTTT.

This clonotype was counted at least ten times. The V call is TRBV28, the J call TRBJ2-1; D gene uncertain. V dropped 2 bases and J dropped 3 bases, with 11 bases sitting between them. The germline V gene encodes CDR1 MDHEN and CDR2 SYDVKM. This CDR3 spans 15 amino acids. CDR3 sequence: CASSLGDHSYNEQFF. The CDR3 nucleotides read TGTGCCAGCAGTTTAGGCGATCACAGCTACAATGAGCAGTTCTTC.

The chain couples TRBV5-1 to TRBJ2-5, with no clear D. The CDR3 consists of 13 residues. The germline V gene has CDR1 SGHRS and CDR2 YFSETQ. The ends were cut back, 0 bases at V and 2 bases at J, with 5 bases in the middle. The CDR3 protein is CASSLGWQETQYF. CDR3 nucleotides: TGCGCCAGCAGCTTGGGTTGGCAAGAGACCCAGTACTTC. The full variable domain, with the rest looked up from reference TRBV5-1 and TRBJ2-5, is KAGVTQTPRYLIKTRGQQVTLSCSPISGHRSVSWYQQTPGQGLQFLFEYFSETQRNKGNFPGRFSGRQFSNSRSEMNVSTLELGDSALYLCASSLGWQETQYFGPGTRLLVL.

This clonotype was observed a handful of times. The chain joins TRBV4-2 to TRBJ1-5; tentative D call: TRBD1 (5 bases). Germline assignment: CDR1 LGHNA and CDR2 YNFKEQ. V was shortened by 0 bases and J by 6 bases, with 12 bases between the two germline ends. CDR3 length equals 15 residues. The CDR3 is CASSQDGRGTQPQHF. DNA of the CDR3: TGTGCCAGCAGCCAAGATGGGCGGGGCACTCAGCCCCAGCATTTT.

J is TRBJ2-2 and V is TRBV23-1; no firm D call. TRBV23-1 counts as an open reading frame of uncertain function. The CDR3 is 17 amino acids. The germline V and J ends were trimmed by 3 bases and 1 base, with 15 bases remaining between them. As DNA, the CDR3 is TGCGCCAGCAGTCAGAACCATGCGGACCGGAACACCGGGGAGCTGTTTTTT. Its translation is CASSQNHADRNTGELFF.

The V call is TRBV2, the J call TRBJ1-2; 7 bases are a match to TRBD1. Germline trimming cut 6 bases from V and 2 bases from J; bases unmatched to any gene: 6. Germline lookup yields CDR1 SNHLY and CDR2 FYNNEI. The CDR3 sequence is 14 residues long. CDR3 coding DNA: TGTGCCAGCAGAGAACAGGGGACGAACTATGGCTACACCTTC. It encodes CASREQGTNYGYTF. Full variable domain (remainder filled in from reference TRBV2 and TRBJ1-2): EPEVTQTPSHQVTQMGQEVILRCVPISNHLYFYWYRQILGQKVEFLVSFYNNEISEKSEIFDDQFSVERPDGSNFTLKIRSTKLEDSAMYFCASREQGTNYGYTFGSGTRLTVV.

The chain employs TRBV28 and TRBJ2-7; TRBD1 matches at 10 bases. V gave up 0 bases and J gave up 5 bases; unmatched junction bases: 10. CDR3 length equals 17 residues. CDR1 MDHEN and CDR2 SYDVKM come from the germline V gene. CDR3 sequence: CASSLWAGTGENDEQYF. The CDR3 DNA follows: TGTGCCAGCAGTTTATGGGCGGGGACAGGGGAAAATGACGAGCAGTACTTC.

This clonotype was found a few times. J is TRBJ1-2 and V is TRBV10-3, with 8 bases identical to TRBD1. The J segment lost 7 bases and the V segment lost 3 bases, leaving 4 bases of the junction unmatched. The CDR3 is 13 residues long. Per germline, CDR1 ENHRY and CDR2 SYGVKD. The DNA for the CDR3 is TGTGCCATCAGTGACGGGACAGGTTCTGGCTACACCTTC. Translating it yields CAISDGTGSGYTF.

V is TRBV12-3 or TRBV12-4 and J is TRBJ2-1; a weak D match, TRBD1 (5 bases). The ends were cut back, 3 bases at V and 14 bases at J, with 11 bases in the middle. This CDR3 contains 11 residues. This chain's CDR3 is CASSLGQREFF. The CDR3 DNA sequence: TGTGCCAGCAGTTTGGGGCAAAGGGAGTTCTTC.

As for this clonotype: A much larger clonotype is one base distant, so this may be a read error. This sequence joins TRBV7-2 and TRBJ2-1; D may be TRBD2 (6 bases). The germline CDR1 and CDR2 sequences are SGHTA and FQGNSA. CDR3 length: 14 residues. V lost 3 bases and J lost 8, with 14 bases in between. The CDR3, as DNA: TGTGCCAGCAGCTTTGCGGGGACGCGTGATGAGCAGTTCTTC. As protein: CASSFAGTRDEQFF.

The chain recombines TRBV5-1 with TRBJ1-3; perhaps TRBD1 as D (5 bases). Germline CDR1 SGHRS, CDR2 YFSETQ. This CDR3 is 17 amino acids long. V dropped 0 bases and J dropped 4 bases, with 17 bases sitting between them. CDR3 nucleotides: TGCGCCAGCAGCTTGGTCCCTTGGCAGGGAACCGGAAACACCATATATTTT. It is translated as CASSLVPWQGTGNTIYF.

This clonotype has ten or more counts. CDR3 region: CASSLEQGRSYYEQYF. CDR3 DNA sequence: TGCGCCAGCAGCTTGGAGCAGGGGAGGTCCTATTACGAGCAGTACTTC. The V call is TRBV5-1, the J call TRBJ2-7, with D perhaps given as TRBD1 or TRBD2 (6 bases each). The ends were cut back, 0 bases at V and 4 bases at J, with 17 bases in the middle. CDR3 length: 16 amino acids. The germline V gene encodes CDR1 SGHRS and CDR2 YFSETQ.

The rearrangement uses TRBV9 and TRBJ2-4; D perhaps matches TRBD1 (5 bases). Germline CDR1 and CDR2: SGDLS and YYNGEE. The V gene lost 3 bases and the J gene lost 1 base, with 11 bases spanning the gap. CDR3 length: 15 residues. This CDR3 is CASSALGLAKNIQYF. In DNA form, the CDR3 reads TGTGCCAGCAGCGCCCTGGGGCTGGCCAAAAACATTCAGTACTTC.

This clonotype was observed at least ten times. The chain carries TRBV28 and TRBJ2-7; D remains ambiguous. CDR1 is MDHEN and CDR2 is SYDVKM in the germline V gene. V dropped 4 bases and J dropped 2 bases, with 9 bases sitting between them. CDR3 length: 13 residues. This CDR3 reads CASSSGSAYEQYF. DNA of the CDR3: TGTGCCAGCAGTTCCGGGTCGGCCTACGAGCAGTACTTC.

This clonotype came up many times. The gene calls are TRBV20-1 and TRBJ2-1, with 7 bases that match TRBD2. CDR3 size: 15 residues. The germline V gene encodes CDR1 DFQATT and CDR2 SNEGSKA (reference sequence). V shed 2 bases, J shed 1 base, and the junction held 5 bases outside the gene matches. CDR3 region: CSARQAGNSYNEQFF. In nucleotides, the CDR3 is TGCAGTGCTAGACAAGCGGGAAATTCCTACAATGAGCAGTTCTTC.

The genes are TRBV5-6 and TRBJ2-1; 7 bases line up with TRBD2. The CDR3 is 15 amino acids. V was clipped by 4 bases and J by 4 bases; unmatched bases: 8. Per the germline V gene, CDR1 is SGHDT and CDR2 is YYEEEE. In DNA form, the CDR3 reads TGTGCCAGCAGCCGGGGCGGGGGAGCATACAATGAGCAGTTCTTC. Its protein is CASSRGGGAYNEQFF.

The chain is built from TRBV12-3 or TRBV12-4 and TRBJ2-7; D uncertain. There are 11 residues in the CDR3. The V gene lost 4 bases and the J gene lost 6 bases, with 7 bases spanning the gap. The CDR3 sequence is CASSSRSEQYF. The CDR3 DNA is TGTGCCAGCAGTTCAAGGAGCGAGCAGTACTTC.

This clonotype was found a few times. J is TRBJ1-6 and V is TRBV20-1; tentatively, D is TRBD1 (5 bases). Germline CDR1 DFQATT, CDR2 SNEGSKA (reference sequence). Trimming took off 0 bases at V and 8 bases at J, with 14 bases between the two ends. This CDR3 has 15 residues. This CDR3 is CSARDKQGLYSPLHF. DNA for the CDR3: TGCAGTGCTAGAGATAAGCAGGGTCTTTATTCACCCCTCCACTTT.

This sequence joins TRBV6-5 and TRBJ2-5; D unclear. The germline gives CDR1 MNHEY, CDR2 SVGAGI. The CDR3 runs 14 residues. Trimming removed 0 bases from V and 1 base from J, with 6 bases in between. CDR3 loop: CASSYSTPQETQYF. CDR3 nucleotides: TGTGCCAGCAGTTACTCAACGCCCCAAGAGACCCAGTACTTC.

This clonotype was recorded a few times. The chain carries TRBV29-1 and TRBJ2-3; D is possibly TRBD2 (5 bases). The CDR3 sequence is 11 residues long. V was shortened by 8 bases and J by 2 bases, with 8 bases between the two germline ends. Per germline, CDR1 SQVTM and CDR2 ANQGSEA. CDR3 sequence reads: CSLRDTDTQYF. The CDR3 DNA follows: TGCAGCCTCCGGGACACAGATACGCAGTATTTT.

The chain joins TRBV28 to TRBJ2-1; TRBD1 matches at 9 bases. Germline V gives CDR1 MDHEN, CDR2 SYDVKM. V lost 4 bases and J lost 12; bases outside the gene matches: 7. This CDR3 has 13 residues. CDR3 DNA sequence: TGTGCCAGCAGTTACAACGACAGGGGGACGCAGTTCTTC. As protein: CASSYNDRGTQFF.

The chain joins TRBV4-3 to TRBJ2-2; D may be TRBD2 (5 bases). This CDR3 contains 17 residues. V was pared by 0 bases and J by 6 bases, with 17 bases between. Germline-derived CDR1 and CDR2 are LGHNA and YSLEER. CDR3: CASSQDRLAYGAGELFF. CDR3 bases: TGCGCCAGCAGCCAAGATCGGCTAGCTTATGGGGCCGGGGAGCTGTTTTTT.

Written as DNA, the CDR3 is TGTGCCAGCAGCTTATTTCAGCGGGGGAGCCCCCTAGCGCAAACGCAGTATTTT. Amino acid sequence: CASSLFQRGSPLAQTQYF. V is TRBV11-1 and J is TRBJ2-3; 8 bases line up with TRBD2. The germline V gene encodes CDR1 SGHAT and CDR2 FQDESV (reference sequence). Trimming took 2 bases from V and 9 from J; bases not matched to a gene: 19. The CDR3 is made up of 18 amino acids. The full variable domain, in which reference TRBV11-1 and TRBJ2-3 provide the parts outside the CDR3, is EAEVAQSPRYKITEKSQAVAFWCDPISGHATLYWYRQILGQGPELLVQFQDESVVDDSQLPKDRFSAERLKGVDSTLKIQPAELGDSAMYLCASSLFQRGSPLAQTQYFGPGTRLTVL.

This clonotype has a handful of counts. V and J are TRBV20-1 and TRBJ2-2; D perhaps matches TRBD1 (5 bases). CDR1 DFQATT and CDR2 SNEGSKA come from the germline V gene (reference sequence). Trimming stripped 0 bases from V and 7 bases from J, with 9 bases between. This CDR3 has 13 amino acids. The CDR3 nucleotides read TGCAGTGCTAGAGAGAATAGGGGCGGGGAGCTGTTTTTT. Protein product: CSARENRGGELFF.

This sequence joins TRBV24-1 and TRBJ1-2; TRBD1 matches at 7 bases. Germline V gene data show CDR1 as KGHDR and CDR2 as SFDVKD. This CDR3 contains 17 residues. The ends lost 8 bases at V and 2 bases at J; junction bases unmatched: 16. CDR3 nucleotides: TGTGCCACCACCCCAGGGGGGGGACACCCCAAGAACTATGGCTACACCTTC. This gives the protein CATTPGGGHPKNYGYTF.

The J gene is TRBJ2-1, the V gene TRBV5-4; D gene unclear. The germline V gene encodes CDR1 SGHNT and CDR2 YYREEE (reference sequence). The CDR3 length is 12 residues. Trimming cost V 8 bases and J 8 bases, with 14 bases left between them. In nucleotides, the CDR3 is TGTGCCAGTCGAATGGGTGTGCATGAGCAGTTCTTC. As protein: CASRMGVHEQFF.

This clonotype appeared many times. The chain recombines TRBV27 with TRBJ1-4, with D unresolved. V dropped 2 bases and J dropped 6 bases, with 10 bases sitting between them. Per germline, CDR1 MNHEY and CDR2 SMNVEV (reference sequence). The CDR3 is made up of 14 amino acids. In DNA, the CDR3 is TGTGCCAGCAGTTTAGGGTGGATGGATGAAAAACTGTTTTTT. Amino acids: CASSLGWMDEKLFF.